This T cell receptor (beta chain) was retrieved from a study of T cell clonotyping in hematopoietic cell transplantation. Broader study findings: Pathologically expanded recipient clonotypes increased progressively from day 30 to day 180 as diversity fell. Higher Inverse Simpson Index values in graft donor and pretransplant recipient predicted broader posttransplant TCR diversity. Few recipient clonotypes overlapped donors; over 95% were de novo at given depth.

Samples: about 28 days before transplant, then days 30, 100 and 180 after. Trimming removed 7 bases from V and 10 bases from J, with 13 bases in between. The CDR3 runs 10 residues. Germline lookup yields CDR1 DFQATT and CDR2 SNEGSKA (reference sequence). The method was immunoSEQ multiplex PCR; TCRdb's version includes in-frame clones alone and lacks a portion of them. The sample holds roughly 6,100 clones, around 32% seen once. Only a few counts were recorded for this clone. No antigen is known for it. This specimen was peripheral blood mononuclear cells, taken 30 days after allogeneic stem cell transplant. V usage is TRBV20-1 and J usage is TRBJ2-5; D is uncertain. The source of this sequence is a female patient between 50 and 60 years old who had an allogeneic stem cell transplant from an unrelated donor, so the T cells may come from the graft donor. Some clones in this sample may be carry-over from other donors' samples. The CDR3 region is CSVSVGNQYF. CDR3 nucleotides: TGCAGTGTCAGCGTGGGTAACCAGTACTTC.